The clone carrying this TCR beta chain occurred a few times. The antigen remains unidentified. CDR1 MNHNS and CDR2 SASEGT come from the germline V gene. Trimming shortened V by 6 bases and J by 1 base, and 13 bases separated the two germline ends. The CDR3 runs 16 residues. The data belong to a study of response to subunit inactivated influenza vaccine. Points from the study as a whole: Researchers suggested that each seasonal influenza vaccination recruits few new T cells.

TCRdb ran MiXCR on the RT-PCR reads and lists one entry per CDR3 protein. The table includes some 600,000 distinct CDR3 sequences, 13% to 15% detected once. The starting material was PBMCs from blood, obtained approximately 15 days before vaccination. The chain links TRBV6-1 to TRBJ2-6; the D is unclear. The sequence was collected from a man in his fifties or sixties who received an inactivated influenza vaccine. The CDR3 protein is CASSRTGLSGANVLTF. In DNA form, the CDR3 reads TGTGCCAGCAGCCGCACCGGGTTGTCTGGGGCCAACGTCCTGACTTTC.